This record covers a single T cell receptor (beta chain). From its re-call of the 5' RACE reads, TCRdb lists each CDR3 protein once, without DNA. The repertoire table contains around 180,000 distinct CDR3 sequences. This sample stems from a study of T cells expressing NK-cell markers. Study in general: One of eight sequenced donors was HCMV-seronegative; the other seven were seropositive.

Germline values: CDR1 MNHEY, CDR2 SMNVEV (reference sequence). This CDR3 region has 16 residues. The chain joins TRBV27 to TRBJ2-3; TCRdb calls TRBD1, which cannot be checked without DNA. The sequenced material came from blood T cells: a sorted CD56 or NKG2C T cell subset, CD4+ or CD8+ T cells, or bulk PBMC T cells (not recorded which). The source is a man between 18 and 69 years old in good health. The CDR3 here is CASSIHYRVPTDTQYF.